What follows are 27 T cell receptor beta chains derived from one specimen sequenced in a study of low-dose radiotherapy and immunotherapy resistance in tumors. TRAV and TRBV primers primed cDNA for both TCRalpha and TCRbeta. TCR amplification involved around 22 PCR cycles with a constant-region primer and V-primer adapter. TCRdb recomputed calls from the reads with MiXCR, one row per CDR3 protein. The sample holds 35,000 to 50,000 distinct CDR3 sequences; around 25% are singletons and the top ten take roughly 9.1%. This sample's time point: after trial treatment. Treatment meaning: LDRT plus nivolumab, ipilimumab, low-dose cyclophosphamide and aspirin (RACIN trial). The input for sequencing was PBMCs, taken after low-dose radiotherapy plus immunotherapy. The receptors stem from a male donor with prostate cancer.

Turning to this clonotype: This probably arose from a read error, given a far larger clone one base away. The V call is TRBV13, the J call TRBJ1-2; the match to TRBD1 covers 7 bases. Germline assignment: CDR1 PRHDT and CDR2 FYEKMQ (reference sequence). V was clipped by 5 bases and J by 7 bases; unmatched bases: 7. The CDR3 contains 13 residues. CDR3: CASSQQGTRGYTF. The CDR3, as DNA: TGTGCCAGCAGCCAACAGGGGACGCGTGGCTACACCTTC.

This clonotype occurred many times. The rearrangement links TRBV5-6 to TRBJ2-3; 14 nucleotides agree with TRBD2. Trimming took 5 bases from V and 6 from J; bases not matched to a gene: 8. The CDR3 runs 16 residues. Germline V lookup: CDR1 SGHDT, CDR2 YYEEEE. The CDR3 sequence is CASSWGTSGGRDTQYF. The DNA of the CDR3 is TGTGCCAGCAGTTGGGGGACTAGCGGGGGCCGGGATACGCAGTATTTT.

This clonotype has ten or more counts. V usage is TRBV18 and J usage is TRBJ1-3; no reliable D call. Germline V gene sequence: CDR1 KGHSH, CDR2 LQKENI. The V gene lost 0 bases and the J gene lost 1 base, with 10 bases spanning the gap. This CDR3 has 16 residues. DNA of the CDR3: TGTGCCAGCTCACCACCGCCGAGAAATTCTGGAAACACCATATATTTT. Translated, it gives CASSPPPRNSGNTIYF.

The chain links TRBV6-2 or TRBV6-3 to TRBJ1-4; 7 nucleotides line up with TRBD1. V lost 5 bases and J lost 10; bases outside the gene matches: 7. The CDR3 has 13 residues. Per germline, CDR1 MNHEY and CDR2 SVGEGT. CDR3 region: CASSARQGGKLFF. The CDR3, as DNA: TGTGCCAGCAGTGCCCGACAGGGAGGAAAACTGTTTTTT.

This clonotype was detected many times. The chain joins TRBV5-4 to TRBJ2-5; D uncertain. CDR1 is SGHNT, CDR2 YYREEE, per germline (reference sequence). The length of the CDR3 is 14 residues. V lost 2 bases and J lost 2, with 10 bases in between. CDR3 in amino acids: CASSFVAAQETQYF. CDR3 coding DNA: TGTGCCAGCAGCTTCGTTGCCGCGCAAGAGACCCAGTACTTC.

This clonotype was detected many times. The V call is TRBV3-1, the J call TRBJ2-5; D call uncertain. This CDR3 has 12 residues. The V end lost 0 bases, the J end lost 9 bases, and 8 bases lay between the germline ends. Germline assignment: CDR1 LGHDT and CDR2 YNNKEL (reference sequence). This CDR3 is CASSQDNGPQYF. In nucleotides, the CDR3 is TGTGCCAGCAGCCAAGATAATGGGCCCCAGTACTTC.

This clonotype was counted ten times or more. This chain links TRBV29-1 with TRBJ2-5, with 16 nucleotides matching TRBD2. The CDR3 covers 14 residues. Trimming removed 6 bases from V and 2 bases from J; junction bases left unmatched: 0. Germline assignment: CDR1 SQVTM and CDR2 ANQGSEA. The CDR3 protein is CSVGLAGGQETQYF. CDR3 nucleotides: TGCAGCGTGGGACTAGCGGGGGGGCAAGAGACCCAGTACTTC.

This clonotype was seen ten or more times. The V call is TRBV5-8, the J call TRBJ2-7; 14 bases agree with TRBD2. This CDR3 spans 19 amino acids. The germline gives CDR1 SGHTS, CDR2 YDEGEE. V lost 4 bases to trimming and J lost 1 base; unmatched junction nucleotides: 13. The CDR3 protein is CASSLGRPGLAGASYEQYF. DNA for the CDR3: TGTGCCAGCAGCCTAGGTCGGCCGGGACTAGCGGGAGCATCCTACGAGCAGTACTTC.

Ten or more counts support this clonotype. The V call is TRBV3-1, the J call TRBJ2-7; D is perhaps TRBD1 or TRBD2 (5 bases each). From germline, CDR1 is LGHDT and CDR2 YNNKEL (reference sequence). Trimming shortened V by 4 bases and J by 6 bases, and 10 bases separated the two germline ends. The CDR3 totals 12 residues. The CDR3: CASSRGWREQYF. CDR3 sequence (DNA): TGTGCCAGCAGCCGGGGGTGGCGCGAGCAGTACTTC.

This clonotype was observed many times. This chain uses TRBV5-4 with TRBJ2-3; 7 bases align to TRBD1. V shed 2 bases, J shed 6 bases, and the junction held 9 bases outside the gene matches. There are 15 residues in the CDR3. Looked up from germline, CDR1 is SGHNT and CDR2 is YYREEE (reference sequence). CDR3 residues: CASSLGQDPGDTQYF. DNA of the CDR3: TGTGCCAGCAGCTTAGGACAGGACCCGGGGGATACGCAGTATTTT.

This chain connects TRBV5-3 to TRBJ2-2; D remains unclear. TRBV5-3 qualifies as an ORF whose function is uncertain. CDR3 size: 16 residues. The V end was cut by 8 bases, the J end by 0 bases, with 17 bases between. The CDR3 region has the DNA TGTGCCAGCACCCCGGTTAGCCACGCGAACACCGGGGAGCTGTTTTTT. This sequence encodes CASTPVSHANTGELFF.

This clonotype was detected many times. This chain joins TRBV30 and TRBJ2-7; perhaps TRBD1 as D (6 bases). Germline CDR1 is GTSNPN and CDR2 is SVGIG (reference sequence). V lost 1 base and J 3 bases, leaving 10 bases between the germline ends. This CDR3 is built from 13 residues. CDR3: CAWSALQGYEQYF. CDR3 DNA sequence: TGTGCCTGGAGTGCCTTACAGGGCTACGAGCAGTACTTC.

This clonotype was detected ten times or more. V and J are TRBV6-6 and TRBJ2-7, with a tentative D call TRBD1 (6 bases). In germline, CDR1 is MNHNY, CDR2 SVGAGI (reference sequence). Trimming took off 0 bases at V and 6 bases at J, with 15 bases between the two ends. This CDR3 has 15 residues. CDR3 in DNA: TGTGCCAGCAGTTACTCGAGGGACATCACGGTCGAGCAGTACTTC. Its protein product is CASSYSRDITVEQYF.

The V call is TRBV12-3 or TRBV12-4, the J call TRBJ1-1, with D possibly matching TRBD1 (6 bases). V lost 3 bases, J lost 1 base, and 9 bases lay in between. CDR3 length: 14 residues. This CDR3 reads CASSFGGRNTEAFF. DNA for the CDR3: TGTGCCAGCAGTTTCGGGGGCCGGAACACTGAAGCTTTCTTT.

This chain uses TRBV3-1 with TRBJ2-2; D assignment may be TRBD1 or TRBD2 (5 bases each). V was trimmed by 7 bases and J by 6 bases, leaving 12 bases between them. CDR1 LGHDT and CDR2 YNNKEL come from the germline V gene (reference sequence). This CDR3 is 13 amino acids long. The CDR3 reads CASTPGRSGELFF. The CDR3 region has the DNA TGTGCCAGCACCCCGGGGCGATCCGGGGAGCTGTTTTTT. Variable domain in full (rest from reference TRBV3-1 and TRBJ2-2): DTAVSQTPKYLVTQMGNDKSIKCEQNLGHDTMYWYKQDSKKFLKIMFSYNNKELIINETVPNRFSPKSPDKAHLNLHINSLELGDSAVYFCASTPGRSGELFFGEGSRLTVL.

This clonotype was seen many times. The CDR3 DNA reads TGTGCCAGCAGTTTAATGAGGACTGAAGCTTTCTTT. Its translation: CASSLMRTEAFF. This rearrangement joins TRBV28 to TRBJ1-1; D is unclear. Trimming took 2 bases from V and 5 from J, leaving 6 bases between them. This CDR3 comprises 12 residues. Germline V gene sequence: CDR1 MDHEN, CDR2 SYDVKM.

This clonotype occurred many times. J is TRBJ1-5 and V is TRBV3-1; D not resolved. With 1 base removed from V and 7 bases from J, the gap between germline ends came to 5 bases. The CDR3 spans 12 residues. The germline gives CDR1 LGHDT, CDR2 YNNKEL (reference sequence). CDR3 coding DNA: TGTGCCAGCAGCCAAGGGGAACAGCCCCAGCATTTT. This gives the protein CASSQGEQPQHF. Together with reference TRBV3-1 and TRBJ1-5, the CDR3 gives the full variable domain: DTAVSQTPKYLVTQMGNDKSIKCEQNLGHDTMYWYKQDSKKFLKIMFSYNNKELIINETVPNRFSPKSPDKAHLNLHINSLELGDSAVYFCASSQGEQPQHFGDGTRLSIL.

Concerning this clonotype itself: A far larger clone lies a single base away; this is likely a read error. The V call is TRBV11-2, the J call TRBJ2-1; D perhaps matches TRBD1 (6 bases). The germline V gene has CDR1 SGHAT and CDR2 FQNNGV. Deletions cut 5 bases from V and 10 bases from J, with 15 bases between. The CDR3 contains 13 residues. CDR3 region: CASSRDNTYEQFF. The CDR3 DNA follows: TGTGCCAGCAGCCGGGACAACACCTACGAGCAGTTCTTC.

In this sample, this clonotype turned up a few times. This chain uses TRBV6-1 with TRBJ2-7, with 12 bases aligning to TRBD2. CDR3 size: 14 residues. The junction had 3 bases not matched to a gene; V was cut back by 6 bases and J by 3 bases. The germline CDR1 and CDR2 sequences are MNHNS and SASEGT. Here the CDR3 DNA reads TGTGCCAGCAGAGTGACTAGCGGGAGCTACGAGCAGTACTTC. Protein: CASRVTSGSYEQYF.

The table lists this clonotype with many counts. The chain uses TRBV28 and TRBJ2-7; D perhaps matches TRBD2 (5 bases). The CDR3 is 14 residues long. Germline loops: CDR1 MDHEN, CDR2 SYDVKM. V lost 3 bases, J lost 0 bases, and 9 bases lay in between. CDR3 sequence (DNA): TGTGCCAGCAGTTTCGAGGGAAGCTCCTACGAGCAGTACTTC. It codes for CASSFEGSSYEQYF.

By its share, this clonotype is medium-sized. The chain combines TRBV28 with TRBJ1-5; TRBD1 is a possible D gene (6 bases). Trimming left V 7 bases short and J 6 bases short, with 16 bases between. The CDR3 length is 14 residues. Germline CDR1 and CDR2: MDHEN and SYDVKM. The DNA for the CDR3 is TGTGCCAGCACCCGCCCCGGGACAACTCAGCCCCAGCATTTT. Its translation: CASTRPGTTQPQHF.

The table lists this clonotype with many counts. The V gene is TRBV14, the J gene TRBJ2-4, with TRBD2 matching 7 bases. The CDR3 sequence is 15 residues long. The V segment lost 0 bases and the J segment 13 bases; nucleotides outside the gene matches: 12. The germline V gene has CDR1 SGHDN and CDR2 FVKESK. The CDR3 nucleotides are TGTGCCAGCAGCCAAGATCCAGCGGGGAAGGCAGTCCAGTACTTC. Translation: CASSQDPAGKAVQYF.

This clonotype was found many times. V and J are TRBV4-1 and TRBJ2-7; D is unresolved. Trimming removed 4 bases at V and 7 bases at J, with 11 bases between. The CDR3 consists of 12 residues. Germline V lookup: CDR1 MGHRA, CDR2 YSYEKL. The CDR3 DNA is TGCGCCAGCAGCCCGAGTTACCAAGAGCAGTACTTC. It yields the protein CASSPSYQEQYF.

In its sample, this clonotype was seen many times. The chain recombines TRBV30 with TRBJ2-3; TRBD2 matches at 7 bases. Trimming took 1 base from V and 2 from J; bases not matched to a gene: 9. The CDR3 covers 16 residues. The germline CDR1 and CDR2 sequences are GTSNPN and SVGIG (reference sequence). CDR3 region: CAWSGGSGFVTDTQYF. The CDR3 coding sequence is TGTGCCTGGAGTGGGGGTAGCGGGTTCGTCACAGATACGCAGTATTTT. The entire variable domain, with the rest obtained from reference TRBV30 and TRBJ2-3, is as follows: SQTIHQWPATLVQPVGSPLSLECTVEGTSNPNLYWYRQAAGRGLQLLFYSVGIGQISSEVPQNLSASRPQDRQFILSSKKLLLSDSGFYLCAWSGGSGFVTDTQYFGPGTRLTVL.

This clonotype was recorded at least ten times. The rearrangement joins TRBV12-3 or TRBV12-4 to TRBJ1-1; D uncertain. The CDR3 contains 16 residues. With 2 bases removed from V and 1 base from J, the gap between germline ends came to 14 bases. CDR3 in amino acids: CASSLIGVPRNTEAFF. In nucleotides, the CDR3 is TGTGCCAGCAGTTTAATTGGGGTCCCGAGGAACACTGAAGCTTTCTTT.

This sequence joins TRBV20-1 and TRBJ2-1; 13 bases are a match to TRBD2. V lost 0 bases and J lost 6; bases outside the gene matches: 11. Germline CDR1 DFQATT, CDR2 SNEGSKA (reference sequence). The length of the CDR3 is 18 residues. CDR3 nucleotides: TGCAGTGCTAGAGAGGGACTAGCGGGGTCCCGCGTCCTCAATGAGCAGTTCTTC. This sequence encodes CSAREGLAGSRVLNEQFF.

This clonotype was detected ten times or more. V usage is TRBV19 and J usage is TRBJ2-1; unclear D gene. There are 16 residues in the CDR3. The germline CDR1 and CDR2 sequences are LNHDA and SQIVND (reference sequence). V dropped 3 bases and J dropped 2 bases, with 14 bases sitting between them. CDR3 DNA sequence: TGTGCCAGTAGTATGGTGTCCGGCGGAGCCTACAATGAGCAGTTCTTC. Amino acids: CASSMVSGGAYNEQFF.